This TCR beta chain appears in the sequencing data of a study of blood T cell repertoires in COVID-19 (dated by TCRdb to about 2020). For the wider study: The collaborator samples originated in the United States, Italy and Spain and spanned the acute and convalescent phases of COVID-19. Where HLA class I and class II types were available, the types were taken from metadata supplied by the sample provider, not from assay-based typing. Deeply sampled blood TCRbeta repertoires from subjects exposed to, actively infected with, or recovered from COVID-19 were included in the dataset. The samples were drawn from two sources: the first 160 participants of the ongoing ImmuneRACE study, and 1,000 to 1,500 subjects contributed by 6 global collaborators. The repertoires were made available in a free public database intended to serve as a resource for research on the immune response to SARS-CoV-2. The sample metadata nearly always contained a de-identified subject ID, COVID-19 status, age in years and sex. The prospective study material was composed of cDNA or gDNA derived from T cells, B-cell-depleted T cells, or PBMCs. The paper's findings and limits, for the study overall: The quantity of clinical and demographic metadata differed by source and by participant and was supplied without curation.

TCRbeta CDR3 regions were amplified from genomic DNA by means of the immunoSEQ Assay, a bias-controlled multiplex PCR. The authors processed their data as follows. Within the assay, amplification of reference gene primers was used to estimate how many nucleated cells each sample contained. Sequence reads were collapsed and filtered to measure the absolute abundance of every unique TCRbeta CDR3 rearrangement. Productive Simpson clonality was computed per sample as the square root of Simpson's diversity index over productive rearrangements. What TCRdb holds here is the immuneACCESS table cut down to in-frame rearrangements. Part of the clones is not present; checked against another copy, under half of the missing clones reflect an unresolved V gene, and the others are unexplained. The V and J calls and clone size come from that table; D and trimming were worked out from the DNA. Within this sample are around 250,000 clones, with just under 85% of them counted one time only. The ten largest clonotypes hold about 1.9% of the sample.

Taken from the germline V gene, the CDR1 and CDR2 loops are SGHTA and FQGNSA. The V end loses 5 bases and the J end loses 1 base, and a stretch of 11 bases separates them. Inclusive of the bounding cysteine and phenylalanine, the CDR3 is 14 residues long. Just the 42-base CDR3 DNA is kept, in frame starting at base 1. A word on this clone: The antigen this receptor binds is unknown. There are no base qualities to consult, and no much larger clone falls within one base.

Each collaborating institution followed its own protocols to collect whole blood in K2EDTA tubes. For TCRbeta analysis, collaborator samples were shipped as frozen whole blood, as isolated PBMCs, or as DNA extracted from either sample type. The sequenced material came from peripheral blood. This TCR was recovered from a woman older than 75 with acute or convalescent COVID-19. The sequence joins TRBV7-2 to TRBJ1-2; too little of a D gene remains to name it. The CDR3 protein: CASSAGFVNYGYTF. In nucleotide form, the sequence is TGTGCCAGCAGCGCAGGCTTCGTTAACTATGGCTACACCTTC.